These 31 T cell receptor beta chains were sequenced from one sample in a study of PD-1 blockade in classical Hodgkin lymphoma. The repertoire was sequenced with immunoSEQ multiplex PCR; TCRdb's copy has only in-frame clones and lacks some. The table has tens of thousands of clones, 89% seen once. Every patient experienced relapse after autologous stem cell transplantation, and brentuximab vedotin exposure varied. Here the sequenced sample was peripheral blood mononuclear cells (PBMCs), taken at baseline. These TCRs come from a human donor with classical Hodgkin lymphoma.

V usage is TRBV28 and J usage is TRBJ2-3; 8 nucleotides align to TRBD1. This CDR3 spans 15 amino acids. V gave up 4 bases and J gave up 4 bases; unmatched junction bases: 7. The V gene's germline CDR1 is MDHEN and CDR2 SYDVKM. CDR3: CASSSGQGGADTQYF. The CDR3 coding sequence is TGTGCCAGCAGTTCCGGACAGGGAGGTGCAGATACGCAGTATTTT. Full variable domain (remainder filled in from reference TRBV28 and TRBJ2-3): DVKVTQSSRYLVKRTGEKVFLECVQDMDHENMFWYRQDPGLGLRLIYFSYDVKMKEKGDIPEGYSVSREKKERFSLILESASTNQTSMYLCASSSGQGGADTQYFGPGTRLTVL.

This clone was picked up one time. This chain joins TRBV25-1 and TRBJ2-5; TRBD1 is a possible D gene (6 bases). The CDR3 loop spans 13 amino acids. Germline lookup yields CDR1 MGHDK and CDR2 SYGVNS. V lost 8 bases to trimming and J lost 0 bases, with 10 bases between them. CDR3 sequence reads: CASVRDNQETQYF. The CDR3 DNA sequence: TGTGCCAGCGTCCGGGACAACCAAGAGACCCAGTACTTC.

The V and J genes are TRBV28 and TRBJ2-4, with D hard to call. The CDR3 runs to 15 residues. V shed 5 bases and J shed 1 base, with 12 bases lying between them. Germline CDR1 MDHEN, CDR2 SYDVKM. CDR3 protein: CASSTGDWAKNIQYF. CDR3 coding DNA: TGTGCCAGCAGTACCGGAGATTGGGCCAAAAACATTCAGTACTTC.

In its sample, this clone was seen once. CDR3 in amino acids: CASRGGLSTDTQYF. CDR3 DNA sequence: TGTGCCAGCAGGGGCGGTCTTAGCACAGATACGCAGTATTTT. The V call is TRBV5-6, the J call TRBJ2-3; D gene ambiguous. The V gene lost 5 bases and the J gene lost 0 bases, with 10 bases spanning the gap. CDR3 size: 14 residues. Germline assignment: CDR1 SGHDT and CDR2 YYEEEE.

This clone was counted at least ten times. This sequence joins TRBV16 and TRBJ2-2; D gene ambiguous. V gave up 2 bases and J gave up 6 bases, with 7 bases separating them. The CDR3 totals 13 residues. Germline CDR1 reads KGHSY; CDR2 reads FQNENV. In DNA form, the CDR3 reads TGTGCCAGCAGCCAACGTTCGGCCGGGGAGCTGTTTTTT. It specifies CASSQRSAGELFF.

This chain joins TRBV7-2 and TRBJ1-2; 8 nucleotides align to TRBD1. Germline V lookup: CDR1 SGHTA, CDR2 FQGNSA. Unmatched junction bases numbered 5, after V lost 1 base and J lost 7 bases. The CDR3 runs to 14 residues. The CDR3 protein is CASSLGTGSAGYTF. The CDR3 DNA reads TGTGCCAGCAGCTTAGGGACAGGGTCGGCTGGCTACACCTTC. Complete variable domain (other parts from reference TRBV7-2 and TRBJ1-2): GAGVSQSPSNKVTEKGKDVELRCDPISGHTALYWYRQSLGQGLEFLIYFQGNSAPDKSGLPSDRFSAERTGGSVSTLTIQRTQQEDSAVYLCASSLGTGSAGYTFGSGTRLTVV.

The rearrangement joins TRBV18 to TRBJ1-5, with a weak D call TRBD1 (5 bases). There are 15 residues in the CDR3. Germline V CDR1 and CDR2: KGHSH, LQKENI. V lost 3 bases and J lost 6, with 15 bases in between. The CDR3 DNA reads TGTGCCAGCTCACCCACGCAGGGTCTCGGTCAGCCCCAGCATTTT. Protein sequence: CASSPTQGLGQPQHF.

This clone was observed a handful of times. The chain joins TRBV18 to TRBJ2-3; D unresolved. The CDR3 covers 13 residues. Trimming shortened V by 3 bases and J by 4 bases, and 8 bases separated the two germline ends. Germline V gene sequence: CDR1 KGHSH, CDR2 LQKENI. CDR3 amino acids: CASSPTVADTQYF. CDR3 nucleotide sequence: TGTGCCAGCTCACCTACAGTTGCAGATACGCAGTATTTT. The variable domain in full, with the rest retrieved from reference TRBV18 and TRBJ2-3, is NAGVMQNPRHLVRRRGQEARLRCSPMKGHSHVYWYRQLPEEGLKFMVYLQKENIIDESGMPKERFSAEFPKEGPSILRIQQVVRGDSAAYFCASSPTVADTQYFGPGTRLTVL.

This clone was observed a single time. The J gene is TRBJ1-5, the V gene TRBV6-5; 7 nucleotides match TRBD1. The germline V gene encodes CDR1 MNHEY and CDR2 SVGAGI. The CDR3 spans 14 residues. Trimming took 2 bases from V and 7 from J; bases not matched to a gene: 5. The CDR3 reads CASSYGQGVQPQHF. In DNA form, the CDR3 reads TGTGCCAGCAGTTACGGCCAGGGGGTCCAGCCCCAGCATTTT.

A single count supports this clone. The J gene is TRBJ1-2, the V gene TRBV19, with D unresolved. With 4 bases removed from V and 6 bases from J, the gap between germline ends came to 15 bases. The CDR3 sequence is 14 residues long. CDR1 is LNHDA and CDR2 is SQIVND in the germline V gene (reference sequence). The CDR3 region is CASSKVRTGHGYTF. Here the CDR3 DNA reads TGTGCCAGTAGTAAGGTTCGGACCGGGCATGGCTACACCTTC.

The gene calls are TRBV11-2 and TRBJ1-2; D is uncertain. CDR3 length: 17 residues. CDR1 is SGHAT, CDR2 FQNNGV, per germline. With 5 bases removed from V and 2 bases from J, the gap between germline ends came to 21 bases. The CDR3 spells CASSPPPRAEANYGYTF. The CDR3 region has the DNA TGTGCCAGCAGCCCACCCCCTCGTGCGGAGGCGAACTATGGCTACACCTTC. Using reference TRBV11-2 and TRBJ1-2 for the parts outside the CDR3, the full variable domain is EAGVAQSPRYKIIEKRQSVAFWCNPISGHATLYWYQQILGQGPKLLIQFQNNGVVDDSQLPKDRFSAERLKGVDSTLKIQPAKLEDSAVYLCASSPPPRAEANYGYTFGSGTRLTVV.

The rearrangement joins TRBV28 to TRBJ1-1; weak D call: TRBD1 (6 bases). The V end lost 8 bases, the J end lost 5 bases, and 18 bases lay between the germline ends. CDR3 length: 14 amino acids. Germline V gene lookup returns CDR1 MDHEN and CDR2 SYDVKM. The CDR3 sequence is CASSKGETGTEAFF. As DNA, the CDR3 is TGTGCCAGCTCTAAGGGGGAGACGGGGACTGAAGCTTTCTTT.

The chain employs TRBV5-1 and TRBJ2-1; the D is unclear. The CDR3 extends over 15 amino acids. The V gene lost 3 bases and the J gene lost 8 bases, with 18 bases spanning the gap. Germline V CDR1 and CDR2: SGHRS, YFSETQ. The CDR3 sequence is CASSSFGVGVDEQFF. In DNA, the CDR3 is TGCGCCAGCAGCTCATTCGGTGTAGGTGTCGATGAGCAGTTCTTC.

V is TRBV11-2 and J is TRBJ2-7; 7 bases line up with TRBD2. Germline-derived CDR1 and CDR2 are SGHAT and FQNNGV. Germline trimming cut 5 bases from V and 6 bases from J; bases unmatched to any gene: 16. The CDR3 contains 16 residues. Here the CDR3 reads CASSRGSGGGPAEQYF. The DNA of the CDR3 is TGTGCCAGCAGCCGGGGGAGTGGGGGAGGGCCGGCCGAGCAGTACTTC.

This chain links TRBV7-2 with TRBJ2-2; 12 positions match TRBD2. V gave up 4 bases and J gave up 5 bases; unmatched junction bases: 14. This CDR3 comprises 19 residues. CDR1 and CDR2 (germline): SGHTA, FQGNSA. The DNA for the CDR3 is TGTGCCAGCAGCTCAATGGCCCCCGGGACTAGCGGGTCAACCGGGGAGCTGTTTTTT. It yields the protein CASSSMAPGTSGSTGELFF.

This chain joins TRBV18 and TRBJ1-2; D ambiguous. V was pared by 2 bases and J by 2 bases, with 15 bases between. Germline V CDR1 and CDR2: KGHSH, LQKENI. The CDR3 consists of 16 residues. CDR3 nucleotides: TGTGCCAGCTCACCAGGATCCCTACGACGAAACTATGGCTACACCTTC. This codes for CASSPGSLRRNYGYTF. The full variable domain, its missing parts supplied by reference TRBV18 and TRBJ1-2, is NAGVMQNPRHLVRRRGQEARLRCSPMKGHSHVYWYRQLPEEGLKFMVYLQKENIIDESGMPKERFSAEFPKEGPSILRIQQVVRGDSAAYFCASSPGSLRRNYGYTFGSGTRLTVV.

The chain couples TRBV30 to TRBJ1-2; D is ambiguous. Germline V gives CDR1 GTSNPN, CDR2 SVGIG (reference sequence). This CDR3 is built from 15 residues. V lost 3 bases, J lost 3 bases, and 17 bases lay in between. This CDR3 reads CAWRSTGDSYYGYTF. CDR3 sequence (DNA): TGTGCCTGGAGGAGTACCGGGGATTCTTACTATGGCTACACCTTC.

The chain has TRBV19 and TRBJ2-7; D uncertain. CDR1 is LNHDA, CDR2 SQIVND, per germline (reference sequence). The CDR3 is made up of 13 amino acids. The germline V and J ends were trimmed by 6 bases and 0 bases, with 9 bases remaining between them. As DNA, the CDR3 is TGTGCCAGTAGCGAAGTGAGCTCCTACGAGCAGTACTTC. Amino acid sequence: CASSEVSSYEQYF.

This chain links TRBV19 with TRBJ2-3; 7 bases line up with TRBD2. The V gene end was trimmed by 5 bases and the J gene end by 2 bases; junction bases not matched to a gene: 1. Germline V lookup: CDR1 LNHDA, CDR2 SQIVND (reference sequence). The CDR3 contains 13 residues. The CDR3 nucleotides read TGTGCCAGTAGTCGGGGGGACACAGATACGCAGTATTTT. It encodes CASSRGDTDTQYF.

The chain combines TRBV7-2 with TRBJ2-7; TRBD2 might be the D (6 bases). The V end was cut by 5 bases, the J end by 4 bases, with 21 bases between. Germline V CDR1 and CDR2: SGHTA, FQGNSA. The CDR3 length is 16 residues. The CDR3 DNA follows: TGTGCCAGCAGCAATCCAGGTGCGGGATCGGGGTACGAGCAGTACTTC. Protein product: CASSNPGAGSGYEQYF.

This chain uses TRBV5-4 with TRBJ1-3; TRBD1 aligns across 7 bases. Germline CDR1 is SGHNT and CDR2 is YYREEE (reference sequence). The CDR3 has 17 amino acids. V shed 4 bases and J 5 bases; nucleotides not matched to a gene: 15. CDR3 DNA sequence: TGTGCCAGCAGCCTTAATCCCGGGACAGCAACAAGAAACACCATATATTTT. This encodes CASSLNPGTATRNTIYF.

The V call is TRBV21-1, the J call TRBJ2-7; TRBD2, the D gene given by the table, was not confirmed from the DNA. TRBV21-1 is a known pseudogene. The CDR3 sequence is 13 residues long. Here the CDR3 DNA reads TGTGCCAGCAGCACCCGGAGACATTTACCACCGGGGGTC. Translated: CASSTRRHLPPGV.

A few counts support this clone. The gene calls are TRBV27 and TRBJ1-5; D is ambiguous. The CDR3 consists of 14 residues. The germline V gene encodes CDR1 MNHEY and CDR2 SMNVEV (reference sequence). The V and J ends lost 9 bases and 5 bases respectively, with 17 bases between them. CDR3 protein: CASSVALRHQPQHF. CDR3 in DNA: TGTGCCAGTAGTGTGGCCCTAAGGCATCAGCCCCAGCATTTT.

In the case of this clone: The same CDR3 also results from other DNA sequences found in this sample. The V call is TRBV10-3, the J call TRBJ1-1; D is unresolved. The CDR3 is made up of 13 amino acids. V lost 7 bases and J 2 bases, leaving 11 bases between the germline ends. Per the germline V gene, CDR1 is ENHRY and CDR2 is SYGVKD. The CDR3 here is CAITSTENTEAFF. CDR3 DNA: TGTGCCATCACCAGCACAGAAAACACTGAAGCTTTCTTT.

V and J are TRBV30 and TRBJ1-2; the match to TRBD1 covers 9 bases. The CDR3 runs 12 residues. The germline gives CDR1 GTSNPN, CDR2 SVGIG (reference sequence). CDR3 loop: CAWDREVAGYTF. In DNA form, the CDR3 reads TGTGCGTGGGACAGGGAGGTCGCTGGCTACACCTTC. The full variable domain, completed using reference TRBV30 and TRBJ1-2, is SQTIHQWPATLVQPVGSPLSLECTVEGTSNPNLYWYRQAAGRGLQLLFYSVGIGQISSEVPQNLSASRPQDRQFILSSKKLLLSDSGFYLCAWDREVAGYTFGSGTRLTVV.

In this sample, this clone turned up once. The V and J genes are TRBV18 and TRBJ2-1; 13 nucleotides agree with TRBD2. The CDR3 has 15 residues. The V segment lost 3 bases and the J segment 10 bases; nucleotides outside the gene matches: 6. Germline V gene sequence: CDR1 KGHSH, CDR2 LQKENI. CDR3 nucleotides: TGTGCCAGCTCACCGCGACTAGCGGGAGGTGGCGAGCAGTTCTTC. This encodes CASSPRLAGGGEQFF.

The chain joins TRBV5-1 to TRBJ1-3; 8 bases align to TRBD1. There are 15 residues in the CDR3. V trimming: 4 bases; J trimming: 1 base; junction bases outside the gene matches: 4. The germline V gene has CDR1 SGHRS and CDR2 YFSETQ. This chain's CDR3 is CASSTQGVSGNTIYF. Written as DNA, the CDR3 is TGCGCCAGCAGCACACAGGGGGTTTCTGGAAACACCATATATTTT.

The J gene is TRBJ1-1, the V gene TRBV5-1; D not certain. V lost 4 bases to trimming and J lost 1 base, with 8 bases between them. There are 13 residues in the CDR3. Germline V lookup: CDR1 SGHRS, CDR2 YFSETQ. For the CDR3, the DNA is TGCGCCAGCAGCACCGGAGGGAACACTGAAGCTTTCTTT. This translates into CASSTGGNTEAFF.

The rearrangement uses TRBV6-1 and TRBJ2-7; 12 nucleotides agree with TRBD2. The CDR3 has 14 amino acids. CDR1 and CDR2 (germline): MNHNS, SASEGT. With 3 bases clipped from V and 13 bases from J, the junction kept 10 bases outside the gene matches. The CDR3 bases are TGTGCCAGCAGTGACCCCGGACTAGCGGGGCCACTTTACTTC. It codes for CASSDPGLAGPLYF.

V is TRBV5-4 and J is TRBJ2-7; D uncertain. The CDR3 covers 14 residues. Trimming stripped 1 base from V and 0 bases from J, with 8 bases between. Germline CDR1 reads SGHNT; CDR2 reads YYREEE (reference sequence). CDR3 sequence: CASSLLGSSYEQYF. CDR3 nucleotides: TGTGCCAGCAGCTTGCTTGGTAGCTCCTACGAGCAGTACTTC.

The chain is built from TRBV19 and TRBJ1-1; D remains unclear. The CDR3 consists of 16 residues. V gave up 5 bases and J gave up 0 bases, with 16 bases separating them. Germline CDR1 reads LNHDA; CDR2 reads SQIVND (reference sequence). The CDR3 coding sequence is TGTGCCAGTAGTTTTGGGCAGTTCCTAATGAACACTGAAGCTTTCTTT. Translating it yields CASSFGQFLMNTEAFF. Using reference TRBV19 and TRBJ1-1 for the parts outside the CDR3, the full variable domain is DGGITQSPKYLFRKEGQNVTLSCEQNLNHDAMYWYRQDPGQGLRLIYYSQIVNDFQKGDIAEGYSVSREKKESFPLTVTSAQKNPTAFYLCASSFGQFLMNTEAFFGQGTRLTVV.